The rows below give T cell receptor beta chains drawn from one sample of a study of regulatory T cells in long-lasting Graves disease. TCRdb reprocessed the multiplex PCR reads via MiXCR and lists one record per CDR3 protein. The table has approximately 470,000 distinct CDR3 sequences, about 20% seen once. Source: peripheral blood mononuclear cells (PBMCs), taken when the disease was refractory, from a patient treated with antithyroid drugs. These receptors were collected from a female donor with Graves disease. Each CDR3 is given with its conserved first and last residue. The D gene is left open where the match is weak. Part of the rows lack a size; the others show once, few, many or a class for expanded clones.

v_gene,abundance,d_gene,j_gene,CDR3nt,CDR3aa
TRBV6-9,.,.,TRBJ1-2,TGTGCCAGCAGTTACGGACAGCCGCATGGCTACACCTTC,CASSYGQPHGYTF
TRBV6-2/TRBV6-3,few,.,TRBJ1-4,TGTGCCAGCAGTTACTCGATGAGGGGTTCGTCTAATGAAAAACTGTTTTTT,CASSYSMRGSSNEKLFF
TRBV18,few,.,TRBJ1-4,TGTGCCAGCTCAAACAGGGAGGATGAAAAACTGTTTTTT,CASSNREDEKLFF
TRBV6-2/TRBV6-3,once,.,TRBJ2-5,TGTGCCAGCAGTGAAGACTATCAAGAGATCCAGTACTTC,CASSEDYQEIQYF
TRBV28,.,.,TRBJ2-7,TGTGCCAGCAGTTACTCCCATGGTTTGGAGCAGTACTTC,CASSYSHGLEQYF
TRBV25-1,.,TRBD2,TRBJ2-2,TGTGCCAGCACCCCCCAAGTGCTAGCGGGAATGGGAGCTGGGGAGCTGTTTTTT,CASTPQVLAGMGAGELFF
TRBV5-1,many,TRBD1,TRBJ1-2,TGCGCCAGCAGCAAGGACAGGGACTATGGCTACACCTTC,CASSKDRDYGYTF
TRBV20-1,few,TRBD1,TRBJ1-3,TGCAGTGTTGGGGCCAGGGGGATTTCTGGAAACACCATATATTTT,CSVGARGISGNTIYF
TRBV6-5,many,TRBD2,TRBJ2-2,TGTGCCAGCAGTTACCAGCCTCTAGCGGGAGGTACGAACACCGGGGAGCTGTTTTTT,CASSYQPLAGGTNTGELFF
TRBV12-3/TRBV12-4,many,TRBD2,TRBJ2-2,TGTGCCAGCAGTACAAGACTAGCGGGAGGAGGAACCGGGGAGCTGTTTTTT,CASSTRLAGGGTGELFF